This T cell receptor (beta chain) was identified during a study of chemoradiotherapy in HPV16-positive cancers. About this clone itself: What it binds is not known.

Overall study findings and caveats: Functional assays defining HPV-specific T cells used only a couple of HPV16-positive patients.

This CDR3 is built from 16 residues. Germline V gene data show CDR1 as SGDLS and CDR2 as YYNGEE. V was clipped by 3 bases and J by 0 bases, with 13 bases between them. The assay was immunoSEQ multiplex PCR, and TCRdb's table has in-frame clones only and misses some. The sample includes around 4,400 clones, roughly 85% seen only once; the top ten take around 4.7%. The TCR was taken from a human donor with HPV-associated anogenital cancer. The chain carries TRBV9 and TRBJ1-3, with D perhaps TRBD1 (5 bases). Sequences were derived from tumor tissue, sampled from a patient who underwent chemoradiotherapy. CDR3 sequence: CASSALDSFSGNTIYF. Written as DNA, the CDR3 is TGTGCCAGCAGCGCCCTAGACAGCTTCTCTGGAAACACCATATATTTT.